A single sample gave rise to the 11 T cell receptor beta chains below, sequenced in a study of CD8+ T cells in alopecia areata. RNA extraction and reverse transcription yielded cDNA as sequencing template. Generated by immunoSEQ multiplex PCR, the TCRdb table keeps only in-frame clones and is missing some. The data contain around 140,000 clones, around 49% of them singletons. The sample in question was CD8+ T cells sorted from blood, obtained at week 0. The receptor set was obtained from a human donor with alopecia areata.

This clone has a single count. The chain carries TRBV29-1 and TRBJ1-1, with D possibly being TRBD1 (6 bases). The CDR3 runs to 15 residues. Germline assignment: CDR1 SQVTM and CDR2 ANQGSEA. V gave up 5 bases and J gave up 1 base, with 17 bases separating them. CDR3 sequence (DNA): TGCAGCGTTCCGCTGTTGGACAGAGGGAACACTGAAGCTTTCTTT. This translates into CSVPLLDRGNTEAFF.

This clone was seen a handful of times. The V and J genes are TRBV7-8 and TRBJ2-1, with D perhaps being TRBD1 or TRBD2 (5 bases each). Germline V gene lookup returns CDR1 SGHVS and CDR2 FQNEAQ. There are 12 residues in the CDR3. Trimming stripped 7 bases from V and 8 bases from J, with 12 bases between. The CDR3 is CASTHRDDEQFF. In DNA form, the CDR3 reads TGTGCCAGCACCCACCGGGACGATGAGCAGTTCTTC. The full variable domain, its missing parts supplied by reference TRBV7-8 and TRBJ2-1, is GAGVSQSPRYKVAKRGQDVALRCDPISGHVSLFWYQQALGQGPEFLTYFQNEAQLDKSGLPSDRFFAERPEGSVSTLKIQRTQQEDSAVYLCASTHRDDEQFFGPGTRLTVL.

The chain carries TRBV5-6 and TRBJ2-5, with D tentatively TRBD2 (5 bases). V gave up 0 bases and J gave up 3 bases, with 9 bases separating them. Germline V lookup: CDR1 SGHDT, CDR2 YYEEEE. The CDR3 runs 14 residues. This CDR3 reads CASSLATGKETQYF. The CDR3 DNA follows: TGTGCCAGCAGCTTGGCTACGGGGAAAGAGACCCAGTACTTC.

This chain joins TRBV27 and TRBJ2-1; 10 bases are shared with TRBD2. Trimming cost V 4 bases and J 7 bases; bases outside gene matches: 10. The CDR3 loop spans 16 amino acids. Germline V gives CDR1 MNHEY, CDR2 SMNVEV (reference sequence). Here the CDR3 reads CASSSLAGGPRNEQFF. The CDR3, as DNA: TGTGCCAGCAGTTCGTTAGCGGGGGGTCCGAGAAATGAGCAGTTCTTC.

The chain uses TRBV6-5 and TRBJ1-2; a possible D gene is TRBD1 (5 bases). Germline V lookup: CDR1 MNHEY, CDR2 SVGAGI. The CDR3 is 11 residues long. V lost 11 bases to trimming and J lost 8 bases, with 15 bases between them. CDR3 in amino acids: CASGEAGGYTF. The DNA for the CDR3 is TGTGCCTCCGGGGAGGCAGGGGGCTACACCTTC.

DNA for the CDR3: TGTGCCAGCAGCCTCCCTAAGCGGGAGAAGGGCTACACCTTC. Translating gives CASSLPKREKGYTF. The chain links TRBV7-9 to TRBJ1-2; D gene ambiguous. Per germline, CDR1 SEHNR and CDR2 FQNEAQ (reference sequence). CDR3 length: 14 residues. The V end was cut by 5 bases, the J end by 8 bases, with 18 bases between.

V is TRBV27 and J is TRBJ2-7; 8 bases line up with TRBD1. J lost 6 bases, V lost 0 bases, and 4 bases had no gene match. This CDR3 is 14 amino acids long. From germline, CDR1 is MNHEY and CDR2 SMNVEV (reference sequence). CDR3 coding DNA: TGTGCCAGCAGTTTATCAAGGACAGGGATCGAGCAGTACTTC. This encodes CASSLSRTGIEQYF.

This clone was picked up one time. The V call is TRBV30, the J call TRBJ1-2; D is uncertain. Germline-derived CDR1 and CDR2 are GTSNPN and SVGIG (reference sequence). The CDR3 covers 15 residues. The V end was cut by 1 base, the J end by 3 bases, with 15 bases between. CDR3 coding DNA: TGTGCCTGGAGTGACCCCCCGGCAGGCTACTATGGCTACACCTTC. Translation: CAWSDPPAGYYGYTF.

This clone was detected only once. The chain uses TRBV5-4 and TRBJ2-5; TRBD1 aligns across 8 bases. Germline V gene sequence: CDR1 SGHNT, CDR2 YYREEE (reference sequence). CDR3 length equals 14 residues. V shed 4 bases and J 4 bases; nucleotides not matched to a gene: 6. The chain's CDR3 is CASSEDRALETQYF. Here the CDR3 DNA reads TGTGCCAGCAGCGAGGACAGGGCCCTAGAGACCCAGTACTTC. Combining the CDR3 with reference TRBV5-4 and TRBJ2-5 gives the whole variable domain ETGVTQSPTHLIKTRGQQVTLRCSSQSGHNTVSWYQQALGQGPQFIFQYYREEENGRGNFPPRFSGLQFPNYSSELNVNALELDDSALYLCASSEDRALETQYFGPGTRLLVL.

The sample holds a few counts of this clone. The gene calls are TRBV7-9 and TRBJ2-5; D is uncertain. V was shortened by 0 bases and J by 4 bases, with 0 bases between the two germline ends. The CDR3 loop spans 11 amino acids. Germline V gene lookup returns CDR1 SEHNR and CDR2 FQNEAQ (reference sequence). CDR3 in DNA: TGTGCCAGCAGCTTAGCAGAGACCCAGTACTTC. It is translated as CASSLAETQYF. Using reference TRBV7-9 and TRBJ2-5 for the parts outside the CDR3, the full variable domain is DTGVSQNPRHKITKRGQNVTFRCDPISEHNRLYWYRQTLGQGPEFLTYFQNEAQLEKSRLLSDRFSAERPKGSFSTLEIQRTEQGDSAMYLCASSLAETQYFGPGTRLLVL.

J is TRBJ2-3 and V is TRBV7-2, with a weak D call TRBD1 (6 bases). V was pared by 3 bases and J by 2 bases, with 12 bases between. The CDR3 spans 15 residues. The V gene's germline CDR1 is SGHTA and CDR2 FQGNSA. The CDR3 spells CASSFLDSHTDTQYF. In DNA form, the CDR3 reads TGTGCCAGCAGCTTCTTGGACAGTCACACAGATACGCAGTATTTT. Supplemented by reference TRBV7-2 and TRBJ2-3, the full variable domain reads GAGVSQSPSNKVTEKGKDVELRCDPISGHTALYWYRQSLGQGLEFLIYFQGNSAPDKSGLPSDRFSAERTGGSVSTLTIQRTQQEDSAVYLCASSFLDSHTDTQYFGPGTRLTVL.